Sequencing of this TCR beta chain was carried out in a study of T cell responses to AZD1222 COVID-19 vaccine. Study details: Second-dose timings of about 4 or about 12 weeks were pooled.

A remark on this clone: Its cognate antigen is unknown.

Study observations and caveats: Among those given AZD1222, only 5 to 7 were seropositive at baseline.

This table comes from immunoSEQ multiplex PCR, and its TCRdb copy is limited to in-frame clones, with some not included. The data contain approximately 74,000 clones, about nine tenths of them singletons. Deletions cut 1 base from V and 6 bases from J, with 13 bases between. The germline CDR1 and CDR2 sequences are LGHNA and YSLEER. This CDR3 contains 15 residues. This clonotype was obtained from an adult in good health. The sample was peripheral blood, taken on day 0 of AZD1222 vaccination. The chain carries TRBV4-3 and TRBJ2-1; perhaps D is TRBD1 or TRBD2 (5 bases each). CDR3 nucleotide sequence: TGCGCCAGCAGCCAAGCGAGGGGATATGGCAATGAGCAGTTCTTC. It translates to CASSQARGYGNEQFF.